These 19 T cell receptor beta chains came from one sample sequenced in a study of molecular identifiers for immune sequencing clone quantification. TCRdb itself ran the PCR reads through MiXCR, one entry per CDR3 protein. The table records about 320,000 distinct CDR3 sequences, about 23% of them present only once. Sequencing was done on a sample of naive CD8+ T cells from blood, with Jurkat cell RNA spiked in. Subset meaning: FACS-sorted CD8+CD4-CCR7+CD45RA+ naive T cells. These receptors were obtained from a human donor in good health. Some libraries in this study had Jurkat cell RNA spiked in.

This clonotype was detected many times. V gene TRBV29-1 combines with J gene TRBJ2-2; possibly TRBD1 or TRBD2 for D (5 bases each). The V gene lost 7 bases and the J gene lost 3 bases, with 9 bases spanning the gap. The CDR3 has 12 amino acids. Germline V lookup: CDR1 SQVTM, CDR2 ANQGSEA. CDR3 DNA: TGCAGCGGGGGACCATACACCGGGGAGCTGTTTTTT. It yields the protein CSGGPYTGELFF.

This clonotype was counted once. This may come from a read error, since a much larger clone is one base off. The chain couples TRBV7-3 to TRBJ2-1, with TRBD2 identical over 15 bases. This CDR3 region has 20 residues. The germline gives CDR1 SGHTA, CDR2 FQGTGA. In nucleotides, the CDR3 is TGTGCCAGCAGCTTAACAGGACTAGCGGGAGGGCTTAGTTCCTACAATGAGCAGTCCTTC. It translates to CASSLTGLAGGLSSYNEQSF.

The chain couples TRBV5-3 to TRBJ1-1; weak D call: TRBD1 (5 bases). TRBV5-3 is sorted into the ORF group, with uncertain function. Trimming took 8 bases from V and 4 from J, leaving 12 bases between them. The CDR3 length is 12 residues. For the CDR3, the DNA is TGTGCCAGCAGCACTACAGGCACTGAAGCTTTCTTT. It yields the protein CASSTTGTEAFF.

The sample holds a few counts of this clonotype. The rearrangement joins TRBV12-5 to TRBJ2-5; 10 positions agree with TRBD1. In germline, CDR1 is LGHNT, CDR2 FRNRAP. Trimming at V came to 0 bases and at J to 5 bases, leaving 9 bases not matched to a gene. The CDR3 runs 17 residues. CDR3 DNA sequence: TGTGCTAGTGGTTTGGTAGTGGGGACAGGGGTATACGAGACCCAGTACTTC. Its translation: CASGLVVGTGVYETQYF.

CDR3 protein: CASSSAPGLAGRVDQYF. The CDR3 region has the DNA TGTGCCAGCAGCTCTGCACCGGGACTAGCGGGAAGAGTCGACCAGTACTTC. The V call is TRBV11-2, the J call TRBJ2-5, with 13 positions matching TRBD2. V lost 4 bases, J lost 10 bases, and 15 bases stayed unmatched. CDR1 and CDR2 from the germline V gene are SGHAT and FQNNGV. The CDR3 is 17 amino acids.

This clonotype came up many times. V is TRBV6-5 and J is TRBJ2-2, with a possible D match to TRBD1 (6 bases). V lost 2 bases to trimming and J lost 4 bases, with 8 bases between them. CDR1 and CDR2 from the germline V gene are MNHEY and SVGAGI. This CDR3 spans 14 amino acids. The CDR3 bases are TGTGCCAGCAGTTACCAGGACAGCACCGGGGAGCTGTTTTTT. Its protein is CASSYQDSTGELFF.

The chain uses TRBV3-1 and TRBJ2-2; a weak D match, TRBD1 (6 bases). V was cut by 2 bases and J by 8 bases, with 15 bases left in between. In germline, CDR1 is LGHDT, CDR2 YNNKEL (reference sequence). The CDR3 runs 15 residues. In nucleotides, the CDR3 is TGTGCCAGCAGCCAAACCCGGGACATGGATGGGGAGCTGTTTTTT. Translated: CASSQTRDMDGELFF.

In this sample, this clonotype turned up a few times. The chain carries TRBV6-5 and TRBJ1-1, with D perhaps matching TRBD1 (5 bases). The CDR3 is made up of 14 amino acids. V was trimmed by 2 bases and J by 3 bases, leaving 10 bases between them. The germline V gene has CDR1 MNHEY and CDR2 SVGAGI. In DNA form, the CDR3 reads TGTGCCAGCAGTTACATGGGGGGGGACACTGAAGCTTTCTTT. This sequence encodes CASSYMGGDTEAFF.

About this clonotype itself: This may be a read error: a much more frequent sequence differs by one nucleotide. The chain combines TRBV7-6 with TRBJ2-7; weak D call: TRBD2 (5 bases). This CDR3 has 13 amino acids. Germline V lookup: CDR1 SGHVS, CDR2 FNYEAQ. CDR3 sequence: CASSFEGTGEQCF. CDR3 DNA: TGTGCCAGCAGCTTTGAGGGTACCGGCGAGCAGTGCTTC. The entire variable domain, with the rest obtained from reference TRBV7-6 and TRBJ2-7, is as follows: GAGVSQSPRYKVTKRGQDVALRCDPISGHVSLYWYRQALGQGPEFLTYFNYEAQQDKSGLPNDRFSAERPEGSISTLTIQRTEQRDSAMYRCASSFEGTGEQCFGPGTRLTVT.

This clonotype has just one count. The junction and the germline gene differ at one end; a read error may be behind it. CDR3 region: CASSWYSDWGESFF. CDR3 DNA sequence: TGTGCCAGCAGCTGGTATTCCGATTGGGGTGAATCTTTCTTT. V is TRBV5-6 and J is TRBJ1-1; no reliable D call. The CDR3 is 14 amino acids. Per the germline V gene, CDR1 is SGHDT and CDR2 is YYEEEE.

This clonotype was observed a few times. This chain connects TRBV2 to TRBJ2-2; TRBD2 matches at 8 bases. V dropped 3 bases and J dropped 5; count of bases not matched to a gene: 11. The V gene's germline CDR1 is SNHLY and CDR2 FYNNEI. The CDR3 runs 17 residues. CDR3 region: CASSDLPGTSGTGELFF. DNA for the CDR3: TGTGCCAGCAGTGACTTACCGGGGACTAGTGGGACCGGGGAGCTGTTTTTT.

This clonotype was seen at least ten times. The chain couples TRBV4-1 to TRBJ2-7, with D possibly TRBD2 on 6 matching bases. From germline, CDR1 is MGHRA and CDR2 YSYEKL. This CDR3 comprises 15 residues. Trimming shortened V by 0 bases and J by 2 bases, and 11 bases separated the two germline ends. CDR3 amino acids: CASSQDHPGAYEQYF. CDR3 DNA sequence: TGCGCCAGCAGCCAAGACCATCCGGGAGCCTACGAGCAGTACTTC.

The CDR3 reads CASSTIWEDSNQPQHF. CDR3 DNA: TGCGCCAGCAGCACGATTTGGGAGGATAGCAATCAGCCCCAGCATTTT. This chain uses TRBV4-1 with TRBJ1-5, with D unresolved. This CDR3 has 16 amino acids. The ends were cut back, 5 bases at V and 0 bases at J, with 14 bases in the middle. From germline, CDR1 is MGHRA and CDR2 YSYEKL.

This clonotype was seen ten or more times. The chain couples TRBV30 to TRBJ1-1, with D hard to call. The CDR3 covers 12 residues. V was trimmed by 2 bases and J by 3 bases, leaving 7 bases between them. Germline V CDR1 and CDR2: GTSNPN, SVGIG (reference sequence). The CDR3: CAWSFGDTEAFF. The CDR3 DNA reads TGTGCCTGGAGTTTCGGTGACACTGAAGCTTTCTTT.

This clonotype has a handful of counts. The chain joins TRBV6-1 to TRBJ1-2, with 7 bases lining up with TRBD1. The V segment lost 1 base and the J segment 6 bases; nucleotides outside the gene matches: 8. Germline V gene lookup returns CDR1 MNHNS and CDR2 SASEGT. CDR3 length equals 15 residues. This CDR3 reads CASSEEGRGAHGYTF. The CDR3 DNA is TGTGCCAGCAGTGAAGAGGGCAGGGGGGCGCATGGCTACACCTTC.

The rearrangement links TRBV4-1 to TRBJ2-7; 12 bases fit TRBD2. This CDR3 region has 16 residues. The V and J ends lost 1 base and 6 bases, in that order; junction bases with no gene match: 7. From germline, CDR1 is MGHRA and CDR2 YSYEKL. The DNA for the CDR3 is TGCGCCAGCAGCCAAGTGAGCCTAGCGGGGGGGCTCGAGCAGTACTTC. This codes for CASSQVSLAGGLEQYF.

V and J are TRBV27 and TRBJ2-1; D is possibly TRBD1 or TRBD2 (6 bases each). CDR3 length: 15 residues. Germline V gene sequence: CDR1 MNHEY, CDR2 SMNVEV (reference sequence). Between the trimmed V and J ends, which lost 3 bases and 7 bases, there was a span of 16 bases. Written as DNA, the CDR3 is TGTGCCAGCAGTTTCGGGGGCCCCACAGGAAATGAGCAGTTCTTC. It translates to CASSFGGPTGNEQFF.

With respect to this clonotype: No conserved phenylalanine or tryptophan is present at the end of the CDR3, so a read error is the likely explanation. This chain's CDR3 is CASSPGQPSTDTQYS. The CDR3 nucleotides are TGTGCCAGCAGCCCGGGACAGCCTAGCACAGATACGCAGTATTCT. V and J are TRBV6-2 or TRBV6-3 and TRBJ2-3, with 7 bases matching TRBD1. The CDR3 has 15 residues. Germline loops: CDR1 MNHEY, CDR2 SVGEGT. Unmatched junction bases numbered 6, after V lost 6 bases and J lost 0 bases.

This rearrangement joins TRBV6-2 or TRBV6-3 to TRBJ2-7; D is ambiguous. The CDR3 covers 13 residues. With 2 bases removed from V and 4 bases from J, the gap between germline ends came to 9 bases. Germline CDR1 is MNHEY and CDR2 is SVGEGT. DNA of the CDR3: TGTGCCAGCAGTTACATTACTGGATACGAGCAGTACTTC. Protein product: CASSYITGYEQYF.